A single sample gave rise to the 14 T cell receptor beta chains below, sequenced in a study of circulating CD8 cells and anti-PD-1 response in melanoma. Live CD3+CD8+TCRalphabeta+ cells were sorted into four subsets by PD-1 and/or TIGIT. Using about 15 ng of total RNA, TCR libraries were made with the QIAseq Immune Repertoire TCR panel. TCRdb ran MiXCR on the reads and lists one entry per CDR3 protein. The sample consists of about 140 distinct CDR3 sequences, 9.7% of them appearing once. The material was CD8+ T cells from PBMCs, obtained at baseline or after one month of anti-PD-1 therapy (not recorded which). These receptors came from a human donor with melanoma.

By frequency in the sample, this clonotype is hyperexpanded. The chain recombines TRBV2 with TRBJ2-7; D is ambiguous. CDR1 and CDR2 (germline): SNHLY, FYNNEI. V shed 7 bases and J shed 3 bases, with 7 bases lying between them. The CDR3 is made up of 11 amino acids. CDR3 nucleotide sequence: TGTGCCAGCACTGACTTCTACGAGCAGTACTTC. As protein: CASTDFYEQYF. Full variable domain (outside the CDR3, taken from reference TRBV2 and TRBJ2-7): EPEVTQTPSHQVTQMGQEVILRCVPISNHLYFYWYRQILGQKVEFLVSFYNNEISEKSEIFDDQFSVERPDGSNFTLKIRSTKLEDSAMYFCASTDFYEQYFGPGTRLTVT.

This clonotype is large (0.1 to 1%) in the sample. The chain links TRBV20-1 to TRBJ1-1; D perhaps matches TRBD1 (5 bases). CDR3 length: 13 residues. Germline V CDR1 and CDR2: DFQATT, SNEGSKA (reference sequence). Deletions cut 0 bases from V and 3 bases from J, with 8 bases between. The CDR3 reads CSARERGDTEAFF. The CDR3 nucleotides read TGCAGTGCTAGAGAGCGGGGGGACACTGAAGCTTTCTTT.

Sample share makes this clonotype medium-sized. The chain employs TRBV29-1 and TRBJ1-1; D is possibly TRBD1 (6 bases). The CDR3 is 12 amino acids. Between the trimmed V and J ends, which lost 7 bases and 2 bases, there was a span of 11 bases. Germline assignment: CDR1 SQVTM and CDR2 ANQGSEA. The CDR3 DNA is TGCAGCGGCGGACAGTTTAACACTGAAGCTTTCTTT. Its protein product is CSGGQFNTEAFF.

By share, this clonotype ranks as large (0.1 to 1%). The V call is TRBV20-1, the J call TRBJ2-2; 9 positions match TRBD1. The CDR3 runs 14 residues. With V trimmed by 3 bases and J by 3 bases, 2 bases remained unmatched. The germline V gene encodes CDR1 DFQATT and CDR2 SNEGSKA (reference sequence). CDR3 nucleotide sequence: TGCAGTGCTAGGGGACAGGGAGACACCGGGGAGCTGTTTTTT. Encoded protein: CSARGQGDTGELFF.

This clonotype is classed as medium-sized (0.01 to 0.1%). The genes are TRBV19 and TRBJ1-2; D is uncertain. The V end was cut by 11 bases, the J end by 7 bases, with 17 bases between. The CDR3 is 12 amino acids. CDR1 LNHDA and CDR2 SQIVND come from the germline V gene (reference sequence). The CDR3 here is CACGSVVTGYTF. Written as DNA, the CDR3 is TGTGCCTGCGGATCGGTAGTGACTGGCTACACCTTC.

This clonotype is classed as medium-sized. The V call is TRBV27, the J call TRBJ1-2, with TRBD1 as a possible D gene (5 bases). In germline, CDR1 is MNHEY, CDR2 SMNVEV (reference sequence). This CDR3 has 15 residues. Trimming pared 2 bases from V and 0 bases from J, leaving 10 bases between. The CDR3 loop is CASSLLGEPNYGYTF. The DNA for the CDR3 is TGTGCCAGCAGTTTACTAGGGGAACCTAACTATGGCTACACCTTC.

By share, this clonotype counts as hyperexpanded. This rearrangement joins TRBV4-3 to TRBJ2-6; 9 bases line up with TRBD1. This CDR3 has 19 amino acids. Germline V CDR1 and CDR2: LGHNA, YSLEER. V lost 2 bases, J lost 0 bases, and 8 bases stayed unmatched. The CDR3 DNA sequence: TGCGCCAGCAGCCAACTGGCCGGGACAGGGAGCTCTGGGGCCAACGTCCTGACTTTC. The encoded protein is CASSQLAGTGSSGANVLTF.

Comments on this clonotype: A much larger clone sits a single nucleotide away, making a read error possible. The conserved final phenylalanine or tryptophan is absent from the CDR3, which likely points to a read error. The DNA of the CDR3 is TGTGCCAGTAGAACCCCCTACAATGAGCAGTTCCTC. Amino acid sequence: CASRTPYNEQFL. The chain recombines TRBV19 with TRBJ2-1, with unresolved D. The CDR3 sequence is 12 residues long. Germline V gene data show CDR1 as LNHDA and CDR2 as SQIVND (reference sequence). Trimming removed 6 bases from V and 2 bases from J, with 5 bases in between.

In its sample, this clonotype is large. This chain uses TRBV11-2 with TRBJ2-2; D unresolved. Germline assignment: CDR1 SGHAT and CDR2 FQNNGV. The CDR3 extends over 11 amino acids. V lost 5 bases and J 6 bases, leaving 4 bases between the germline ends. The CDR3 region has the DNA TGTGCCAGCAGCATTCCCGGGGAGCTGTTTTTT. Protein product: CASSIPGELFF.

This clonotype ranks as large. The chain carries TRBV20-1 and TRBJ2-1; TRBD1 or TRBD2 may be the D gene (5 bases each). The CDR3 spans 15 residues. V was cut by 3 bases and J by 5 bases, with 17 bases left in between. Germline assignment: CDR1 DFQATT and CDR2 SNEGSKA (reference sequence). The DNA for the CDR3 is TGCAGTGCTAGCACCCGGGACGGATGGAACAATGAGCAGTTCTTC. Its translation: CSASTRDGWNNEQFF.

By share, this clonotype counts as large. This may arise from a read error, as a much more abundant clone is one base away. CDR3 in DNA: TGCAGCGTTGGGAGGGAGAGGGCAGATACGCAGTATTTT. It specifies CSVGRERADTQYF. The J gene is TRBJ2-3, the V gene TRBV29-1; tentatively, D is TRBD2 (6 bases). This CDR3 is 13 amino acids long. Trimming stripped 4 bases from V and 4 bases from J, with 12 bases between. CDR1 is SQVTM, CDR2 ANQGSEA, per germline.

This clonotype counts as large. The V call is TRBV4-3, the J call TRBJ2-7; 11 bases line up with TRBD1. The CDR3 has 14 residues. The V segment lost 0 bases and the J segment 6 bases; nucleotides outside the gene matches: 1. CDR1 is LGHNA, CDR2 YSLEER, per germline. The CDR3 DNA sequence: TGCGCCAGCAGCCAAGACGGGACAGGGGGCGAGCAGTACTTC. It encodes CASSQDGTGGEQYF.

In its sample, this clonotype is large. This chain's CDR3 is CASSPSGALPSTDTQYF. In DNA form, the CDR3 reads TGTGCCAGCAGCCCTTCCGGGGCCTTACCTAGCACAGATACGCAGTATTTT. The rearrangement joins TRBV5-5 to TRBJ2-3; D is perhaps TRBD1 or TRBD2 (5 bases each). CDR3 size: 17 residues. Germline V gene lookup returns CDR1 SGHKS and CDR2 YYEKEE (reference sequence). With 4 bases removed from V and 0 bases from J, the gap between germline ends came to 18 bases.

In this sample, this clonotype is medium-sized. The rearrangement links TRBV19 to TRBJ2-5; D could derive from TRBD1 or TRBD2 (5 bases each). V gave up 5 bases and J gave up 2 bases, with 15 bases separating them. The CDR3 sequence is 15 residues long. Germline-derived CDR1 and CDR2 are LNHDA and SQIVND (reference sequence). The CDR3 loop reads CASSHWDGGQETQYF. For the CDR3, the DNA is TGTGCCAGTAGTCACTGGGACGGAGGACAAGAGACCCAGTACTTC.